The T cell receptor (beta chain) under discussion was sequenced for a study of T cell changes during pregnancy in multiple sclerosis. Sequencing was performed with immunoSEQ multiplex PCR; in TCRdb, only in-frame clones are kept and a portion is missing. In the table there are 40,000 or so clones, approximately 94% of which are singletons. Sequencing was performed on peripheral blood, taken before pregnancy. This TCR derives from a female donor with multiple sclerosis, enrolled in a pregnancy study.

CDR3 nucleotides: TGTGCCAGCAGTGGGGACAGCACCTTGAACACTGAAGCTTTCTTT. This sequence encodes CASSGDSTLNTEAFF. This rearrangement joins TRBV6-1 to TRBJ1-1; TRBD1 aligns across 7 bases. The CDR3 has 15 residues. Per germline, CDR1 MNHNS and CDR2 SASEGT. The V segment lost 4 bases and the J segment 0 bases; nucleotides outside the gene matches: 5.